These T cell receptor beta chains were read from a single sample in a study of cytomegalovirus exposure and HLA in healthy donors. TCRdb keeps only in-frame clones here, not all; method: immunoSEQ multiplex PCR. There are approximately 150,000 clones in the sample; 68% occur only once, and over 9.5% lies in the top ten. The sample consisted of PBMCs. The receptors here all came from a man under 40 in good health and CMV-seropositive. Both conserved end residues are part of each CDR3. The D gene is left open where the match is weak. Size is omitted from some rows. Given values are once, few, many or a class for expanded clones.

D gene	clone size	V gene	J gene	CDR3 DNA	CDR3 protein
TRBD2	few	TRBV5-1	TRBJ2-1	TGCGCCAGCAGCGAGGGACTAGCGGGATCTTGGGATGAGCAGTTCTTC	CASSEGLAGSWDEQFF
.	.	TRBV4-1	TRBJ1-5	TGCGCCAGCAGCCAAGGGGGGCGGCAGCCCCAGCATTTT	CASSQGGRQPQHF
TRBD2	.	TRBV7-9	TRBJ2-1	TGTGCCAGCAGCCCCTTAGCGGGTTTTGATGGTGAGCAGTTCTTC	CASSPLAGFDGEQFF
.	.	TRBV6-1	TRBJ2-7	TGTGCCAGCAGTGAGGGGCTAGGTCTCTACGAGCAGTACTTC	CASSEGLGLYEQYF
.	.	TRBV9	TRBJ1-4	TGTGCCAGCAGCGTAGATCCGGGGGGAAATGAAAAACTGTTTTTT	CASSVDPGGNEKLFF
.	.	TRBV5-1	TRBJ1-4	TGCGCCAGCAGTTTAAACTCGGGACAAAATGAAAAACTGTTTTTT	CASSLNSGQNEKLFF
TRBD1	.	TRBV19	TRBJ1-2	TGTGCCAGTATTCAAGACAGGGGGGGACGTACGACTTATGGCTACACCTTC	CASIQDRGGRTTYGYTF
.	.	TRBV6-5	TRBJ2-7	TGTGCCAGCAGTTACTCTCGCCAGACATACGAGCAGTACTTC	CASSYSRQTYEQYF
.	.	TRBV4-1	TRBJ1-4	TGCGCCAGCAGCTCCTACAGGGAAGGTACTAATGAAAAACTGTTTTTT	CASSSYREGTNEKLFF
.	.	TRBV18	TRBJ1-5	TGTGCCAGCTCACCAGAATCTCCGGGGATTGGCAATCAGCCCCAGCATTTT	CASSPESPGIGNQPQHF
.	.	TRBV19	TRBJ1-2	TGTGCCAGTACGAGCCATCCTGAGGGCTACACCTTC	CASTSHPEGYTF
TRBD1	few	TRBV28	TRBJ1-4	TGTGCCAGCCACAGGGGAGGTTGGGAAAAACTGTTTTTT	CASHRGGWEKLFF
.	once	TRBV27	TRBJ1-1	TGTGCCAGCAGTTTAAGGGGAATGAACACTGAAGCTTTCTTT	CASSLRGMNTEAFF
.	once	TRBV9	TRBJ1-3	TGTGCCAGCAGCGTAGCGGACGCGTCGGGAGACACCATATATTTT	CASSVADASGDTIYF
TRBD1	few	TRBV7-9	TRBJ1-2	TGTGCCAGCAGCCGAACTGGGACAGGGCTTGGTTATGGCTACACCTTC	CASSRTGTGLGYGYTF
.	.	TRBV28	TRBJ1-1	TGTGCCAGCAGAGACGACAGATCGAACACTGAAGCTTTCTTT	CASRDDRSNTEAFF
.	.	TRBV4-1	TRBJ2-7	TGCGCCAGCAGCCATAAAGCGGAAGCCTACGAGCAGTACTTC	CASSHKAEAYEQYF
.	.	TRBV5-6	TRBJ2-7	TGTGCCAGCAGCTGGAGGCGGTACTCCTACGAGCAGTACTTC	CASSWRRYSYEQYF
.	.	TRBV10-2	TRBJ2-7	TGCGCCAGCAGTCTTCAGGCTGCACCAGGGGACGAGCAGTACTTC	CASSLQAAPGDEQYF
.	many	TRBV6-5	TRBJ1-1	TGTGCCAGCATGGGAGATGCGGGATTGAACACTGAAGCTTTCTTT	CASMGDAGLNTEAFF
TRBD1	.	TRBV9	TRBJ1-1	TGTGCCAGCAGCGGGACAGGTGGGAACACTGAAGCTTTCTTT	CASSGTGGNTEAFF
TRBD2	.	TRBV27	TRBJ2-3	TGTGCCAGCAGCGTCGGGACTAGCAGCACAGATACGCAGTATTTT	CASSVGTSSTDTQYF
TRBD1	once	TRBV7-9	TRBJ2-1	TGTGCCAGGACAGGGCCCTCCTACAATGAGCAGTTCTTC	CARTGPSYNEQFF
TRBD1	.	TRBV19	TRBJ1-2	TGTGCCAGTAGTATAGTAGGGGGCCACCCTAACTATGGCTACACCTTC	CASSIVGGHPNYGYTF
TRBD1	.	TRBV9	TRBJ2-1	TGTGCCAGCAGCACCGGGACAGGGGGCTACAATGAGCAGTTCTTC	CASSTGTGGYNEQFF
TRBD2	.	TRBV4-1	TRBJ2-3	TGCGCCAGCAGCCCTCCGGGACTAGGAGTAGATACGCAGTATTTT	CASSPPGLGVDTQYF
TRBD2	.	TRBV27	TRBJ2-7	TGTGCCAGCAGACCGACTAGCGGGGCTCCACCGGGGCAGTACTTC	CASRPTSGAPPGQYF
.	.	TRBV5-5	TRBJ2-7	TGTGCCAGCAATAGAGAGGGGGACTCCTACGAGCAGTACTTC	CASNREGDSYEQYF
.	.	TRBV6-1	TRBJ2-2	TGTGCCAGCAGTACCCGAGGTACGAACACCGGGGAGCTGTTTTTT	CASSTRGTNTGELFF
.	.	TRBV7-9	TRBJ1-1	TGTGCCAGCAGCTTATCTGCTATGAACACTGAAGCTTTCTTT	CASSLSAMNTEAFF
TRBD2	few	TRBV27	TRBJ2-1	TGTGCCAGCAGTCCGCAACTAGCGGGAGGATACAATGAGCAGTTCTTC	CASSPQLAGGYNEQFF
TRBD2	.	TRBV7-7	TRBJ2-1	TGTGCTAGCAGCTTGGGACTAGCGGGCAGCAATGAGCAGTTCTTC	CASSLGLAGSNEQFF
.	.	TRBV6-1	TRBJ1-5	TGTGCCAGCAGTCCAACAGGGAGGCCCCAGCATTTT	CASSPTGRPQHF
.	.	TRBV27	TRBJ1-5	TGTGCCAGCAGTCCCGGGGGGACCCAATATAGCAATCAGCCCCAGCATTTT	CASSPGGTQYSNQPQHF
.	.	TRBV5-1	TRBJ1-5	TGCGCCAGCAGCTTGGGAGGGTTCGGCAATCAGCCCCAGCATTTT	CASSLGGFGNQPQHF
.	.	TRBV7-9	TRBJ1-3	TGTGCCAGCAGCTTAGCAGTGGGCTTACTGCGTGGAAACACCATATATTTT	CASSLAVGLLRGNTIYF